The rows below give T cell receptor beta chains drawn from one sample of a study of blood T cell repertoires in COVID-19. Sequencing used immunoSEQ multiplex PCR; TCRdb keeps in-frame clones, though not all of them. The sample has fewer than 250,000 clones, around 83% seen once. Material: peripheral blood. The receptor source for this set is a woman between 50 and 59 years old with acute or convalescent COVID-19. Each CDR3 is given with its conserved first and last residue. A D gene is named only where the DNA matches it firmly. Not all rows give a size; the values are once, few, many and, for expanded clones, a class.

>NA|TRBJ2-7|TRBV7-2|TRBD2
CASSSLGGSSYEQYF
TGTGCCAGCAGCTCCCTTGGCGGGAGCTCCTACGAGCAGTACTTC
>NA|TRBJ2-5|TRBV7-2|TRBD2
CASSLVREGGAQYF
TGTGCCAGCAGCTTAGTGCGGGAGGGCGGAGCCCAGTACTTC
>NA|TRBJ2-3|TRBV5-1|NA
CASSLAQAGTDTQYF
TGCGCCAGCAGCTTGGCTCAGGCCGGCACAGATACGCAGTATTTT
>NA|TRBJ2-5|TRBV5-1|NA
CASSWGSEGETQYF
TGCGCCAGCAGCTGGGGATCGGAGGGAGAGACCCAGTACTTC
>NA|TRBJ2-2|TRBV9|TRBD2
CASQLAATGELFF
TGTGCCAGTCAACTAGCGGCCACCGGGGAGCTGTTTTTT
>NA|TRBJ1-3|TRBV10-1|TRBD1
CASFYRDRGLSGNTIYF
TGCGCCAGTTTCTACCGGGACAGAGGACTCTCTGGAAACACCATATATTTT
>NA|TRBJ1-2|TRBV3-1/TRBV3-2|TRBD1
CASSQATGSETF
TGTGCCAGCAGCCAAGCGACAGGGTCGGAGACCTTC
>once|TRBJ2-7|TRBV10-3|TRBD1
CAISESKGQGSYEQYF
TGTGCCATCAGTGAGTCTAAGGGACAGGGCTCCTACGAGCAGTACTTC
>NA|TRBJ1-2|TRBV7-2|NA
CASNSGGGNRYTF
TGTGCCAGCAACTCCGGGGGGGGTAATCGCTACACCTTC
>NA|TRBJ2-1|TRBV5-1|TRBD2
CASSLAEGSGRVVDEQFF
TGCGCCAGCAGCTTGGCCGAAGGTAGCGGGAGGGTGGTTGATGAGCAGTTCTTC
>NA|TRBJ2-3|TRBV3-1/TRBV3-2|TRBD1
CASSHTGQGPRRDTQYF
TGTGCCAGCAGCCACACGGGACAGGGGCCGCGCCGAGATACGCAGTATTTT
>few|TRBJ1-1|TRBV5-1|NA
CASSLSRYGTAEAFF
TGCGCCAGCAGCTTGTCTAGGTACGGTACCGCTGAAGCTTTCTTT
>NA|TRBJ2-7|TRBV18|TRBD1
CASSTGGNYEQYF
TGTGCCAGCTCGACAGGGGGCAATTACGAGCAGTACTTC
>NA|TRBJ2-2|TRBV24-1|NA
CATSDFLPGEGAGELFF
TGTGCCACCAGTGATTTTCTCCCAGGGGAAGGGGCCGGGGAGCTGTTTTTT
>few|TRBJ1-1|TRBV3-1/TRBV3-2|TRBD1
CASSHQDRVEAFF
TGTGCCAGCAGCCACCAGGACAGGGTTGAAGCTTTCTTT
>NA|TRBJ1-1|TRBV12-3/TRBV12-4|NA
CASTKQGGTEAFF
TGTGCCAGCACAAAACAAGGGGGAACTGAAGCTTTCTTT
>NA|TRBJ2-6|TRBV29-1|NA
CSVPGAWGANVLTF
TGCAGCGTTCCGGGAGCTTGGGGGGCCAACGTCCTGACTTTC
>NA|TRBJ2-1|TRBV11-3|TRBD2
CASSLGLGRASGQGGHEQFF
TGTGCCAGCAGCTTAGGTCTGGGTAGGGCTAGCGGACAAGGTGGCCATGAGCAGTTCTTC
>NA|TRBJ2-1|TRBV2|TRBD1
CASSPTQGAANEQFF
TGTGCCAGCAGTCCAACCCAGGGGGCCGCTAATGAGCAGTTCTTC
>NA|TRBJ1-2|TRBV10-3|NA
CAISLLGAGGINGYTF
TGTGCCATCAGCCTCTTGGGAGCGGGGGGTATCAATGGCTACACCTTC
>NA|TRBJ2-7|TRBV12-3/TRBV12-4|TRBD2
CASSPTSGYEQYF
TGTGCCAGCAGCCCTACTAGCGGCTACGAGCAGTACTTC
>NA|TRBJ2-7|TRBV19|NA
CASSVHRDEQYF
TGTGCCAGTAGTGTTCACAGGGACGAGCAGTACTTC
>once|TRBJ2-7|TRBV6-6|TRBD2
CASSYRAGGPYEQYF
TGTGCCAGCAGTTACCGAGCGGGAGGCCCCTACGAGCAGTACTTC
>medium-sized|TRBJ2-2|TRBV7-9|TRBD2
CASSLGAGTGELFF
TGTGCCAGCAGCCTCGGAGCGGGGACCGGGGAGCTGTTTTTT
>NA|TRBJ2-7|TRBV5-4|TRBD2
CASSQGAGEGSEQYF
TGTGCCAGCTCCCAAGGAGCGGGAGAGGGCAGCGAGCAGTACTTC
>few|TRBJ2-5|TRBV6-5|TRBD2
CASSSRGLAETQYF
TGTGCCAGCAGTTCTAGGGGACTAGCAGAGACCCAGTACTTC
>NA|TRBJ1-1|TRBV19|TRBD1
CASSIGDREGTEAFF
TGTGCCAGTAGTATAGGGGACAGGGAGGGCACTGAAGCTTTCTTT
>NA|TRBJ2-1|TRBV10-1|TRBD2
CASSEGTSGISYNEQFF
TGCGCCAGCAGTGAGGGGACTAGCGGAATTTCATACAATGAGCAGTTCTTC
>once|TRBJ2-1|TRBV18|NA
CASKSSYNEQFF
TGTGCCAGCAAGAGCTCCTACAATGAGCAGTTCTTC
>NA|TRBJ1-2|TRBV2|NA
CASSEVGTPNYGYTF
TGTGCCAGCAGTGAAGTTGGGACACCCAACTATGGCTACACCTTC
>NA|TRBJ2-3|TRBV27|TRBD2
CASRRETPDTQYF
TGTGCCAGCAGGCGGGAGACCCCAGATACGCAGTATTTT
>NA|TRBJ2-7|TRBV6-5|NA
CASTNRGGHEQYF
TGTGCCAGCACAAACAGGGGAGGCCACGAGCAGTACTTC
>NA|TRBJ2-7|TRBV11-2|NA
CASRRQRAGTPYEQYF
TGTGCCAGCAGGCGTCAGCGTGCCGGAACCCCCTACGAGCAGTACTTC
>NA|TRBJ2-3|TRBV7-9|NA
CASSPGGGTDTQYF
TGTGCCAGCAGCCCCGGAGGGGGCACAGATACGCAGTATTTT
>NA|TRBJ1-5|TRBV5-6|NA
CASSSRGHINQPQHF
TGTGCCAGCAGCAGCCGCGGACATATAAATCAGCCCCAGCATTTT
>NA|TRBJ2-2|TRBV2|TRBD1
CASTRDRQVAGELFF
TGTGCCAGCACCAGGGACAGGCAGGTCGCCGGGGAGCTGTTTTTT